A selection of T cell receptor beta chains follows, all from one sample in a study of early T cells in non-severe SARS-CoV-2 infection. One entry per CDR3 protein results from TCRdb running MiXCR on the 5' RACE reads. Of 87,000 or so distinct CDR3 sequences listed, 9% to 15% were seen once; the top ten hold approximately 7%. Sequencing was carried out using whole blood. The receptors shown here come from an adult who was a healthcare worker with PCR-confirmed SARS-CoV-2 infection or an uninfected control (not recorded which). CDR3s include the opening cysteine and the closing phenylalanine or tryptophan.

J: TRBJ1-6; V: TRBV12-3/TRBV12-4; CDR3: CASSLTGGNSPLHF
J: TRBJ2-5; V: TRBV3-1; CDR3: CASSLGQSQETQYF
J: TRBJ2-5; V: TRBV11-2; CDR3: CASSSTTGSGETQYF
J: TRBJ2-7; V: TRBV9; CDR3: CASSVESGPSYEQYF
J: TRBJ2-7; V: TRBV20-1; CDR3: CSAPRLPAYEQYF
J: TRBJ2-7; V: TRBV13; CDR3: CASSRETPSYEQYF
J: TRBJ1-2; V: TRBV6-2/TRBV6-3; CDR3: CASRPGANYGYTF
J: TRBJ2-3; V: TRBV7-6; CDR3: CASSASGLAGHTDTQYF
J: TRBJ2-7; V: TRBV20-1; CDR3: CSARPPGHEQYF
J: TRBJ2-7; V: TRBV29-1; CDR3: CSVEGTQSYEQYF
J: TRBJ1-6; V: TRBV4-3; CDR3: CASSQDSNSYNSPLHF
J: TRBJ2-3; V: TRBV20-1; CDR3: CSATLSTDTQYF
J: TRBJ2-3; V: TRBV6-5; CDR3: CASSLRAGGIADTQYF
J: TRBJ1-2; V: TRBV7-8; CDR3: CASSPSMTGGRGYTF
J: TRBJ1-1; V: TRBV29-1; CDR3: CSVGWAFF
J: TRBJ1-4; V: TRBV4-1; CDR3: CASSQVKTAKLFF
J: TRBJ1-2; V: TRBV3-1; CDR3: CASSQDMGTAYGYTF
J: TRBJ2-1; V: TRBV27; CDR3: CASKGVAGGLYNEQFF
J: TRBJ2-2; V: TRBV7-3; CDR3: CASRLVPEGELFF
J: TRBJ2-1; V: TRBV29-1; CDR3: CSFGLAGARSYNEQFF
J: TRBJ2-3; V: TRBV6-5; CDR3: CASGAERTDTQYF
J: TRBJ2-3; V: TRBV2; CDR3: CASSEIRGTQYF
J: TRBJ2-1; V: TRBV20-1; CDR3: CSASSGTGAYNEQFF
J: TRBJ2-1; V: TRBV5-1; CDR3: CASSWGQVGYNEQFF
J: TRBJ2-1; V: TRBV11-3; CDR3: CASSAGLAGRNEQFF
J: TRBJ2-3; V: TRBV6-1; CDR3: CASSEARLAGGGDTQYF
J: TRBJ1-1; V: TRBV20-1; CDR3: CSAKDRLNTEAFF
J: TRBJ2-7; V: TRBV6-1; CDR3: CVSQGSSYEQYF
J: TRBJ2-1; V: TRBV12-5; CDR3: CASGKGVSSYNEQFF
J: TRBJ2-2; V: TRBV25-1; CDR3: CASSRQTRTGPAGELFF
J: TRBJ2-5; V: TRBV11-2; CDR3: CASSLKAGVGQETQYF
J: TRBJ1-1; V: TRBV19; CDR3: CARGRSQGQGITEAFF
J: TRBJ1-2; V: TRBV19; CDR3: CASTQRAGNYGYTF
J: TRBJ2-1; V: TRBV10-3; CDR3: CAISEVGQGYGNEQFF
J: TRBJ2-7; V: TRBV7-2; CDR3: CASSLDRETYEQYF
J: TRBJ2-5; V: TRBV7-2; CDR3: CASSLIWETQYF
J: TRBJ2-3; V: TRBV29-1; CDR3: CSVEYAADTQYF
J: TRBJ2-3; V: TRBV5-1; CDR3: CASSYDSTDTQYF
J: TRBJ2-3; V: TRBV30; CDR3: CAWSVEPTGADTQYF
J: TRBJ2-1; V: TRBV6-5; CDR3: CASSYLRTARGYNEQFF
J: TRBJ2-3; V: TRBV29-1; CDR3: CSATSPLTDTQYF
J: TRBJ2-5; V: TRBV24-1; CDR3: CATSDLRSETQYF
J: TRBJ2-1; V: TRBV4-2; CDR3: CASSQESPRGRTSSYNEQFF
J: TRBJ1-6; V: TRBV20-1; CDR3: CSARDVGQGDNSPLHF
J: TRBJ2-5; V: TRBV10-3; CDR3: CAIRQDQETQYF
J: TRBJ1-5; V: TRBV6-2/TRBV6-3; CDR3: CASSYTDRLGNQPQHF
J: TRBJ2-2; V: TRBV12-3/TRBV12-4; CDR3: CASSPQTSATGELFF
J: TRBJ2-1; V: TRBV7-2; CDR3: CASSLVAVYNEQFF
J: TRBJ2-1; V: TRBV11-3; CDR3: CASSPSGTGSNEQFF
J: TRBJ2-1; V: TRBV29-1; CDR3: CSAETSGREGEQFF
J: TRBJ2-7; V: TRBV5-1; CDR3: CASSLTSGASSYEQYF